This paragraph reports one TCR beta chain. These data come from a study of blood T cell repertoires in COVID-19. For the study at large: Italy, Spain and the United States were the sources of the convalescent and acute COVID-19 samples. PBMCs, B-cell-depleted T cells, or T cells were the source of the cDNA or gDNA that made up the material.

Original data processing: Amplification from reference gene primers served as the basis for estimated nucleated cell counts. Using immunoSEQ multiplex PCR, the repertoire was profiled, and TCRdb retains in-frame clones only, with some absent. V, J and clone size reflect that table, while D and trimming were determined from the DNA. In the table there are approximately 170,000 clones, about 83% of which are singletons. The germline V gene has CDR1 ENHRY and CDR2 SYGVKD. J gave up 5 bases and V 6 bases, and 7 bases lay outside the gene matches. The CDR3 is 15 amino acids. This receptor was taken from a man between 18 and 35 years old with active or convalescent COVID-19. The chain employs TRBV10-3 and TRBJ2-3; 11 bases map to TRBD2. Specimen: peripheral blood. The CDR3 DNA follows: TGTGCCATCAGGCCGGGACTAGCGGCGGTAGATACGCAGTATTTT. It codes for CAIRPGLAAVDTQYF.